This TCR beta chain was observed in a study of blood T cell repertoires in COVID-19. In the case of this clone: An end of the junction differs from the germline gene, which may be a read error.

Germline lookup yields CDR1 SEHNR and CDR2 FQNEAQ (reference sequence). CDR3 length: 15 residues. The table came from immunoSEQ multiplex PCR; TCRdb's copy has only in-frame clones and leaves some out. The repertoire holds some 160,000 clones, with more than 75% as singletons. Source material: peripheral blood. This sequence was found in a man aged 18-30 years with COVID-19, enrolled during active disease. The J gene is TRBJ1-4, the V gene TRBV7-9, with D possibly matching TRBD1 (6 bases). The CDR3 loop reads CASSPPGTPHEKLLF. In nucleotides, the CDR3 is TGTGCCAGCAGCCCCCCCGGGACACCGCATGAAAAACTGCTTTTT. The full variable domain, in which reference TRBV7-9 and TRBJ1-4 provide the parts outside the CDR3, is DTGVSQNPRHKITKRGQNVTFRCDPISEHNRLYWYRQTLGQGPEFLTYFQNEAQLEKSRLLSDRFSAERPKGSFSTLEIQRTEQGDSAMYLCASSPPGTPHEKLLFGSGTQLSVL.